This T cell receptor (beta chain) was documented in a study of cytomegalovirus exposure and HLA in healthy donors. In the PCR, 60 Vbeta and 13 Jbeta primers were used. Clones were read by immunoSEQ multiplex PCR, and TCRdb kept only the in-frame ones, dropping some. The data show about 190,000 clones, with about four fifths seen just once and more than 4.5% held by the top ten. These donors counted as nominally healthy when sampled, but unrecorded immune exposures were likely. To note about this clone: The antigen remains undetermined.

Study conclusions and caveats: In an earlier analysis, most TCR beta V segments were productive about 90% or about 30% of the time.

The germline V gene has CDR1 LGHNA and CDR2 YSLEER. The V segment lost 2 bases and the J segment 14 bases; nucleotides outside the gene matches: 20. CDR3 length: 17 residues. The receptor was derived from a man younger than 40 in good health and CMV-seropositive. Specimen: PBMCs. The chain is built from TRBV4-3 and TRBJ1-5; TRBD1 aligns across 8 bases. The CDR3 is CASSQKATGGSHHPEHF. CDR3 nucleotides: TGCGCCAGCAGCCAAAAGGCTACAGGGGGTTCTCATCATCCCGAGCATTTT.